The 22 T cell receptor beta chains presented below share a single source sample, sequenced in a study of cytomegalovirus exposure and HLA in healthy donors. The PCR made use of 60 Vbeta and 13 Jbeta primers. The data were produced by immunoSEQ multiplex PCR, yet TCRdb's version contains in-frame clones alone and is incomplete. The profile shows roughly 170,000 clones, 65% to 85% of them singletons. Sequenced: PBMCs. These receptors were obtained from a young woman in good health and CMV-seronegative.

The CDR3 spells CASSFNTGGWADTQYF. The CDR3, as DNA: TGTGCCAGCAGTTTTAATACAGGGGGCTGGGCAGATACGCAGTATTTT. The chain uses TRBV28 and TRBJ2-3, with 9 bases that match TRBD1. CDR1 MDHEN and CDR2 SYDVKM come from the germline V gene. The CDR3 is made up of 16 amino acids. Trimming removed 3 bases from V and 4 bases from J; junction bases left unmatched: 8.

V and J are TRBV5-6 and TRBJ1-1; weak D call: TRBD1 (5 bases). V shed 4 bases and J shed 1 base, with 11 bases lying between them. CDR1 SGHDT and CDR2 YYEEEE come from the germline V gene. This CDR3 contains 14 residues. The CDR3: CASSPPDRNTEAFF. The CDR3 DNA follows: TGTGCCAGCAGCCCACCCGACAGGAACACTGAAGCTTTCTTT.

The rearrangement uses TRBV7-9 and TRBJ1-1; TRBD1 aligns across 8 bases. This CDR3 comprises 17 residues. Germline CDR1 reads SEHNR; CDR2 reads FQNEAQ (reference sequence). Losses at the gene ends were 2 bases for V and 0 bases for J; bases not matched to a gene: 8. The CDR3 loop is CASSLWDRSHVNTEAFF. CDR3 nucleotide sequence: TGTGCCAGCAGCTTATGGGACAGGTCTCATGTGAACACTGAAGCTTTCTTT.

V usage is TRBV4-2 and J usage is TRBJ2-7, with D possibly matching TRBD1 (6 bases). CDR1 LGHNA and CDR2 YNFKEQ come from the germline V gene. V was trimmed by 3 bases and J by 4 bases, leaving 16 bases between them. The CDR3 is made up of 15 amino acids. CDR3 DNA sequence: TGTGCCAGCAGCCAGAACAGGGCCCTGGGGTACGAGCAGTACTTC. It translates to CASSQNRALGYEQYF.

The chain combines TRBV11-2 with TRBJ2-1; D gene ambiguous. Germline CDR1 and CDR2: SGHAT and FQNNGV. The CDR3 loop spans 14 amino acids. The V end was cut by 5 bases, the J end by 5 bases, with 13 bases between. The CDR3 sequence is CASSLSPSNNEQFF. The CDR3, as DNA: TGTGCCAGCAGCCTATCCCCCTCGAACAATGAGCAGTTCTTC.

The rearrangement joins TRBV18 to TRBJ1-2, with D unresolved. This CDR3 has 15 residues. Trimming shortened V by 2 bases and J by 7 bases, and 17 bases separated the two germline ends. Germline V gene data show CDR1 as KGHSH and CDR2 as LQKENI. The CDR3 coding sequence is TGTGCCAGCTCACCAGCTAGCCAGATAGGAACTGGCTACACCTTC. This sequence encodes CASSPASQIGTGYTF.

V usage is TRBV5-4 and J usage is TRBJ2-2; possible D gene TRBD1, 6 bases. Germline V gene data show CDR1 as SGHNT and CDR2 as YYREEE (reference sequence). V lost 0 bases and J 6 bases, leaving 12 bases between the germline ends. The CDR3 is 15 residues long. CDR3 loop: CASSLGQGYSGELFF. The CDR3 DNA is TGTGCCAGCAGCTTGGGGCAGGGGTATTCCGGGGAGCTGTTTTTT.

The CDR3 here is CASRVSQGSNQPQHF. CDR3 in DNA: TGTGCCAGCAGGGTTTCACAGGGTAGCAATCAGCCCCAGCATTTT. The chain couples TRBV2 to TRBJ1-5; weak D call: TRBD1 (6 bases). Trimming took off 6 bases at V and 0 bases at J, with 12 bases between the two ends. The CDR3 totals 15 residues. CDR1 is SNHLY, CDR2 FYNNEI, per germline. The variable domain in full, with the rest retrieved from reference TRBV2 and TRBJ1-5, is EPEVTQTPSHQVTQMGQEVILRCVPISNHLYFYWYRQILGQKVEFLVSFYNNEISEKSEIFDDQFSVERPDGSNFTLKIRSTKLEDSAMYFCASRVSQGSNQPQHFGDGTRLSIL.

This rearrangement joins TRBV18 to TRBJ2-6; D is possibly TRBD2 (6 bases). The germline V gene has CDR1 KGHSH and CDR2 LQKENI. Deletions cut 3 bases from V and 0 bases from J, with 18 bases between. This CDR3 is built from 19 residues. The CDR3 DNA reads TGTGCCAGCTCACCGACTTTTAAAGGAGGGAGCTCTGGGGCCAACGTCCTGACTTTC. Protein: CASSPTFKGGSSGANVLTF.

CDR3 DNA sequence: TGTGCCAGCAGCACCCGACAGGGTTCAAGTAGCGAGCAGTACTTC. Translation gives CASSTRQGSSSEQYF. This chain connects TRBV5-4 to TRBJ2-7; 7 positions match TRBD1. The germline V gene has CDR1 SGHNT and CDR2 YYREEE (reference sequence). V was clipped by 4 bases and J by 6 bases; unmatched bases: 13. This CDR3 has 15 amino acids.

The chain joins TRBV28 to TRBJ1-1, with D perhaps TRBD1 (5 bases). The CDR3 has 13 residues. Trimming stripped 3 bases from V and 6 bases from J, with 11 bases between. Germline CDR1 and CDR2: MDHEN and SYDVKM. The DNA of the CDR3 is TGTGCCAGCAGTTTGGCAGGGTTGCCTGAAGCTTTCTTT. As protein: CASSLAGLPEAFF.

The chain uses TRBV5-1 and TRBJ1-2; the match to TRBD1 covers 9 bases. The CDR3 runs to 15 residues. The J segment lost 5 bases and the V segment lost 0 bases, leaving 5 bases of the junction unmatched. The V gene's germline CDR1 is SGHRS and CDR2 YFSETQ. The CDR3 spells CASSLGGQGQYGYTF. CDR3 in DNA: TGCGCCAGCAGCTTGGGGGGACAGGGCCAATATGGCTACACCTTC.

This CDR3 is CATSRDKGGDEKLFF. CDR3 sequence (DNA): TGTGCCACCAGCAGAGATAAGGGAGGGGATGAAAAACTGTTTTTT. This rearrangement joins TRBV15 to TRBJ1-4, with TRBD1 as a possible D gene (5 bases). This CDR3 has 15 amino acids. The germline V and J ends were trimmed by 0 bases and 6 bases, with 11 bases remaining between them. The germline V gene encodes CDR1 LNHNV and CDR2 YYDKDF (reference sequence).

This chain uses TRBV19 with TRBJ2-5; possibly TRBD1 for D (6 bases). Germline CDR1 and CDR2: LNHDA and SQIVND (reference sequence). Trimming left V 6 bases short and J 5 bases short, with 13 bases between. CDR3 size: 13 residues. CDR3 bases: TGTGCCAGTAGCCCACAGGGTCGGGAGACCCAGTACTTC. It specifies CASSPQGRETQYF.

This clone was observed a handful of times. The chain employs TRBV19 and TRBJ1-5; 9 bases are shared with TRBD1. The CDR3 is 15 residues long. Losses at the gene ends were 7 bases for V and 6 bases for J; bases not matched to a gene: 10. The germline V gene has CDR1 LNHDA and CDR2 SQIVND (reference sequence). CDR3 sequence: CASTPSGQGGQPQHF. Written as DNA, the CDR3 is TGTGCCAGTACCCCTTCGGGACAGGGAGGTCAGCCCCAGCATTTT.

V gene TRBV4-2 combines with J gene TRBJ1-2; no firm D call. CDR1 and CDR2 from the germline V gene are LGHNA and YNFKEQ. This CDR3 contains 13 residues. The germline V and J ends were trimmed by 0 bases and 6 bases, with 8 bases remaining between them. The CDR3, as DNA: TGTGCCAGCAGCCAAGAGGACTCCCATGGCTACACCTTC. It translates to CASSQEDSHGYTF.

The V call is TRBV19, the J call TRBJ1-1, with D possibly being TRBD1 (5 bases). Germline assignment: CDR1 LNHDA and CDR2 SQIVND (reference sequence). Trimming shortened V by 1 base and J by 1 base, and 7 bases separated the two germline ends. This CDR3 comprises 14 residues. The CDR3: CASSIGGPNTEAFF. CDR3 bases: TGTGCCAGTAGTATAGGGGGCCCGAACACTGAAGCTTTCTTT.

In DNA, the CDR3 is TGTGCCAGCAGTTCCACTACGGGGGGCGAGCAGTACTTC. Its translation: CASSSTTGGEQYF. The chain couples TRBV7-9 to TRBJ2-7; 7 bases align to TRBD2. The CDR3 covers 13 residues. V gave up 6 bases and J gave up 6 bases; unmatched junction bases: 8. Looked up from germline, CDR1 is SEHNR and CDR2 is FQNEAQ (reference sequence).

CDR3 loop: CASSDNRGYNTGELFF. CDR3 DNA sequence: TGCGCCAGCAGCGATAACAGGGGATACAACACCGGGGAGCTGTTTTTT. This chain uses TRBV5-1 with TRBJ2-2; 7 nucleotides align to TRBD1. V lost 4 bases and J lost 2; bases outside the gene matches: 8. This CDR3 is built from 16 residues. CDR1 and CDR2 (germline): SGHRS, YFSETQ. The complete variable domain, with remaining parts taken from reference TRBV5-1 and TRBJ2-2, reads KAGVTQTPRYLIKTRGQQVTLSCSPISGHRSVSWYQQTPGQGLQFLFEYFSETQRNKGNFPGRFSGRQFSNSRSEMNVSTLELGDSALYLCASSDNRGYNTGELFFGEGSRLTVL.

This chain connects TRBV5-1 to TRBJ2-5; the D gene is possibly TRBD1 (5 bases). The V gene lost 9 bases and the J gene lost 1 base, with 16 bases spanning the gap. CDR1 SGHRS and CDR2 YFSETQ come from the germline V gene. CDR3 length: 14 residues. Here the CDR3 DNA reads TGCGCCACCAACCAGGGTGTGGCCCAAGAGACCCAGTACTTC. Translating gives CATNQGVAQETQYF.

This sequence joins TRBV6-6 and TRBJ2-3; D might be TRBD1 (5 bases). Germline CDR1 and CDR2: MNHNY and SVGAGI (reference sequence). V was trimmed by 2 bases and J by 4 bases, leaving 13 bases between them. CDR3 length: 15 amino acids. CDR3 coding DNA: TGTGCCAGCAGTTACCCTGGCCAGGGCGCAGATACGCAGTATTTT. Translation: CASSYPGQGADTQYF.

The DNA for the CDR3 is TGTGCCTGGAGTAGACAGGACGCTGAAGCTTTCTTT. This codes for CAWSRQDAEAFF. V usage is TRBV30 and J usage is TRBJ1-1, with TRBD1 as a possible D gene (6 bases). The CDR3 totals 12 residues. Germline assignment: CDR1 GTSNPN and CDR2 SVGIG (reference sequence). Trimming stripped 2 bases from V and 6 bases from J, with 10 bases between. Filled out from reference TRBV30 and TRBJ1-1, the complete variable domain reads SQTIHQWPATLVQPVGSPLSLECTVEGTSNPNLYWYRQAAGRGLQLLFYSVGIGQISSEVPQNLSASRPQDRQFILSSKKLLLSDSGFYLCAWSRQDAEAFFGQGTRLTVV.